The entry below gives a single T cell receptor beta chain sequence along with its context. Peripheral blood came from all dose cohorts at three timepoints. The data derive from a study of OX40 agonist ivuxolimab in advanced cancers. Generated by immunoSEQ multiplex PCR, the TCRdb table keeps only in-frame clones and is missing some. Of tens of thousands of clones listed, about 86% are singletons. This CDR3 has 12 amino acids. Germline-derived CDR1 and CDR2 are SGHNT and YYREEE (reference sequence). Trimming removed 4 bases at V and 10 bases at J, with 15 bases between. This specimen consisted of CD4+ or CD8+ T cells sorted from blood, obtained in a trial of the OX40 agonist ivuxolimab. The rearrangement joins TRBV5-4 to TRBJ2-7; a weak D match, TRBD2 (6 bases). This receptor was obtained from an adult with an advanced solid tumor such as melanoma, head and neck, liver or kidney cancer. The CDR3 region is CASSTTGAVQYF. As DNA, the CDR3 is TGTGCCAGCAGCACAACGGGAGCGGTCCAGTACTTC. The full variable domain, with the rest looked up from reference TRBV5-4 and TRBJ2-7, is ETGVTQSPTHLIKTRGQQVTLRCSSQSGHNTVSWYQQALGQGPQFIFQYYREEENGRGNFPPRFSGLQFPNYSSELNVNALELDDSALYLCASSTTGAVQYFGPGTRLTVT.